Each of the 32 T cell receptor beta chains below was sequenced from the same sample in a study of coeliac disease. Only in-frame clones appear in the TCRdb table, and some are missing; sequencing was by immunoSEQ multiplex PCR. The data contain about 800 clones, roughly 51% of them singletons. The sequencing sample was made of intraepithelial lymphocytes from the gut. These receptors all come from a woman between 45 and 60 years old without celiac disease.

This chain joins TRBV28 and TRBJ1-5, with D perhaps TRBD1 (5 bases). Per the germline V gene, CDR1 is MDHEN and CDR2 is SYDVKM. The CDR3 contains 14 residues. Trimming stripped 1 base from V and 7 bases from J, with 11 bases between. The CDR3 bases are TGTGCCAGCAGTTTATATCAGGGCTGGCAGCCCCAGCATTTT. Translation: CASSLYQGWQPQHF.

The CDR3 region has the DNA TGTGCCATCAGGGAAGGACTTGGCTATGGCTACACCTTC. It specifies CAIREGLGYGYTF. This rearrangement joins TRBV10-3 to TRBJ1-2; the D is unclear. CDR3 size: 13 residues. Per germline, CDR1 ENHRY and CDR2 SYGVKD. The V gene lost 6 bases and the J gene lost 4 bases, with 12 bases spanning the gap.

The rearrangement joins TRBV30 to TRBJ2-3, with D hard to call. The CDR3 loop spans 12 amino acids. V shed 1 base and J shed 2 bases, with 4 bases lying between them. Germline V gene data show CDR1 as GTSNPN and CDR2 as SVGIG (reference sequence). As DNA, the CDR3 is TGTGCCTGGAGTGACAACACAGATACGCAGTATTTT. Translating it yields CAWSDNTDTQYF.

The chain is built from TRBV6-6 and TRBJ2-7; D gene ambiguous. This CDR3 is 14 amino acids long. With 2 bases removed from V and 0 bases from J, the gap between germline ends came to 8 bases. CDR1 MNHNY and CDR2 SVGAGI come from the germline V gene (reference sequence). CDR3 nucleotides: TGTGCCAGCAGTTACGGGCAGAGCTCCTACGAGCAGTACTTC. It encodes CASSYGQSSYEQYF.

In its sample, this clone is large (0.1 to 1%). The chain carries TRBV9 and TRBJ1-6; 8 positions match TRBD1. J gave up 5 bases and V 1 base, and 11 bases lay outside the gene matches. From germline, CDR1 is SGDLS and CDR2 YYNGEE. This CDR3 has 18 amino acids. This CDR3 is CASSVTAETGDNNSPLHF. CDR3 nucleotide sequence: TGTGCCAGCAGCGTAACAGCCGAGACAGGGGACAATAATTCACCCCTCCACTTT.

This clone came up once. The V and J genes are TRBV19 and TRBJ1-4; TRBD1 is a possible D gene (5 bases). Germline V gene data show CDR1 as LNHDA and CDR2 as SQIVND (reference sequence). This CDR3 is 14 amino acids long. Trimming pared 9 bases from V and 0 bases from J, leaving 11 bases between. The CDR3 sequence is CASRQPATNEKLFF. As DNA, the CDR3 is TGTGCCAGCCGACAGCCTGCAACTAATGAAAAACTGTTTTTT.

This clone was detected only a few times. The V gene is TRBV7-7, the J gene TRBJ2-3; perhaps TRBD2 as D (5 bases). Trimming cost V 5 bases and J 3 bases, with 9 bases left between them. CDR3 size: 13 residues. Germline CDR1 is SSHAT and CDR2 is FNYEAQ (reference sequence). The CDR3 reads CASSLSGTDTQYF. The CDR3 DNA reads TGTGCCAGCAGCCTATCGGGGACAGATACGCAGTATTTT.

V and J are TRBV5-1 and TRBJ2-2; D remains ambiguous. CDR3 length: 15 residues. Trimming stripped 7 bases from V and 2 bases from J, with 15 bases between. In germline, CDR1 is SGHRS, CDR2 YFSETQ. CDR3 amino acids: CASSTQDANTGELFF. CDR3 nucleotides: TGCGCCAGCTCAACCCAGGATGCAAACACCGGGGAGCTGTTTTTT. Complete variable domain (other parts from reference TRBV5-1 and TRBJ2-2): KAGVTQTPRYLIKTRGQQVTLSCSPISGHRSVSWYQQTPGQGLQFLFEYFSETQRNKGNFPGRFSGRQFSNSRSEMNVSTLELGDSALYLCASSTQDANTGELFFGEGSRLTVL.

This clone appeared a few times. The gene calls are TRBV29-1 and TRBJ2-1; 9 bases are shared with TRBD1. This CDR3 region has 13 residues. The trim removed 3 bases at V and 5 bases at J, leaving 2 bases unmatched. Per germline, CDR1 SQVTM and CDR2 ANQGSEA. In nucleotides, the CDR3 is TGCAGCGTTGAGAGGGACAGGGACAATGAGCAGTTCTTC. It encodes CSVERDRDNEQFF.

The chain combines TRBV28 with TRBJ2-1, with 8 bases lining up with TRBD2. The CDR3 is 15 amino acids. The germline V gene encodes CDR1 MDHEN and CDR2 SYDVKM. V lost 5 bases to trimming and J lost 5 bases; unmatched junction nucleotides: 8. CDR3 in DNA: TGTGCCAGCAGTCCCGGGACTAGGGATCACAATGAGCAGTTCTTC. Its translation: CASSPGTRDHNEQFF. Full variable domain (remainder filled in from reference TRBV28 and TRBJ2-1): DVKVTQSSRYLVKRTGEKVFLECVQDMDHENMFWYRQDPGLGLRLIYFSYDVKMKEKGDIPEGYSVSREKKERFSLILESASTNQTSMYLCASSPGTRDHNEQFFGPGTRLTVL.

The rearrangement links TRBV12-5 to TRBJ2-7, with 9 bases identical to TRBD1. CDR3 size: 15 residues. The V gene's germline CDR1 is LGHNT and CDR2 FRNRAP. V was clipped by 2 bases and J by 3 bases; unmatched bases: 5. The CDR3 DNA follows: TGTGCTAGTGGTTTGCCGGGACAGGGATTCTACGAGCAGTACTTC. Its protein product is CASGLPGQGFYEQYF.

The gene calls are TRBV18 and TRBJ2-7; a possible D gene is TRBD1 (5 bases). Trimming took off 3 bases at V and 5 bases at J, with 11 bases between the two ends. CDR1 and CDR2 from the germline V gene are KGHSH and LQKENI. The CDR3 is 13 residues long. CDR3 loop: CASSPRQGNEQYF. The CDR3 DNA is TGTGCCAGCTCACCGAGGCAGGGTAACGAGCAGTACTTC.

The chain couples TRBV7-2 to TRBJ2-3; D might be TRBD2 (6 bases). Between the trimmed V and J ends, which lost 5 bases and 6 bases, there was a span of 12 bases. CDR3 length: 13 residues. Germline CDR1 reads SGHTA; CDR2 reads FQGNSA. CDR3 in DNA: TGTGCCAGCAGCCTGCGGGACCGGGATACGCAGTATTTT. Translating gives CASSLRDRDTQYF.

In this sample, this clone turned up once. V usage is TRBV7-9 and J usage is TRBJ1-2, with 11 bases matching TRBD1. The CDR3 loop spans 17 amino acids. Germline V gene sequence: CDR1 SEHNR, CDR2 FQNEAQ (reference sequence). The V gene end was trimmed by 5 bases and the J gene end by 2 bases; junction bases not matched to a gene: 10. Here the CDR3 reads CASSPGQGVDLNYGYTF. As DNA, the CDR3 is TGTGCCAGCAGCCCGGGACAGGGGGTAGATCTAAACTATGGCTACACCTTC.

The sample holds a few counts of this clone. V is TRBV2 and J is TRBJ2-1, with TRBD1 matching 7 bases. The junction had 12 bases not matched to a gene; V was cut back by 6 bases and J by 4 bases. Germline-derived CDR1 and CDR2 are SNHLY and FYNNEI. The CDR3 is 16 amino acids. CDR3 in DNA: TGTGCCAGCAGCGGACAGGCCCCCGACGTATACAATGAGCAGTTCTTC. This encodes CASSGQAPDVYNEQFF.

This clone is large in the sample. This chain uses TRBV27 with TRBJ2-2, with D unclear. Germline V gives CDR1 MNHEY, CDR2 SMNVEV (reference sequence). This CDR3 comprises 14 residues. Trimming took off 2 bases at V and 4 bases at J, with 8 bases between the two ends. CDR3 residues: CASSLPDTTGELFF. The CDR3 region has the DNA TGTGCCAGCAGTTTACCCGACACCACCGGGGAGCTGTTTTTT.

This chain joins TRBV11-2 and TRBJ1-2; D is possibly TRBD1 (6 bases). V lost 1 base and J 5 bases, leaving 20 bases between the germline ends. The CDR3 is 17 amino acids. Germline CDR1 reads SGHAT; CDR2 reads FQNNGV. CDR3 DNA sequence: TGTGCCAGCAGCTTAGGACAGGTTCCCATGTTTAGGTATGGCTACACCTTC. It yields the protein CASSLGQVPMFRYGYTF.

As to this clone: With only one base between it and a far larger clone, this is likely a read error. This chain connects TRBV5-1 to TRBJ1-1; 7 bases align to TRBD1. Per the germline V gene, CDR1 is SGHRS and CDR2 is YFSETQ. The CDR3 extends over 14 amino acids. V was clipped by 3 bases and J by 4 bases; unmatched bases: 6. Here the CDR3 reads CASSSTGATTEAFF. CDR3 coding DNA: TGCGCCAGCAGCTCAACAGGGGCGACCACTGAAGCTTTCTTT.

This chain joins TRBV30 and TRBJ1-2, with 8 bases lining up with TRBD1. CDR1 GTSNPN and CDR2 SVGIG come from the germline V gene (reference sequence). Germline trimming cut 3 bases from V and 3 bases from J; bases unmatched to any gene: 3. The CDR3 runs 13 residues. CDR3 in amino acids: CAWSETGDYGYTF. The CDR3 DNA reads as TGTGCCTGGAGCGAGACAGGGGACTATGGCTACACCTTC.

V and J are TRBV21-1 and TRBJ1-1; the listed D gene, TRBD1, was not tested against the DNA. TRBV21-1 is flagged as a pseudogene. The CDR3 is made up of 14 amino acids. CDR3 in DNA: TGTGCCAGCAGCGTCCGGACAGGGAACACTGAAGCTTTCTTT. Translation gives CASSVRTGNTEAFF.

This clone has just a few counts. The gene calls are TRBV18 and TRBJ1-5; 8 bases are shared with TRBD1. Germline trimming cut 3 bases from V and 3 bases from J; bases unmatched to any gene: 4. There are 15 residues in the CDR3. From germline, CDR1 is KGHSH and CDR2 LQKENI. The CDR3 reads CASSPPGGVNQPQHF. The CDR3 DNA follows: TGTGCCAGCTCACCCCCAGGGGGCGTCAATCAGCCCCAGCATTTT.

In its sample, this clone is medium-sized (0.01 to 0.1%). V usage is TRBV6-1 and J usage is TRBJ2-1, with a possible D match to TRBD2 (7 bases). In germline, CDR1 is MNHNS, CDR2 SASEGT. The CDR3 covers 15 residues. Trimming left V 6 bases short and J 8 bases short, with 20 bases between. CDR3 nucleotide sequence: TGTGCCAGCAGGGAGGGGATTGGGGGGGCCGATGAGCAGTTCTTC. Its protein product is CASREGIGGADEQFF.

This clone was seen only a few times. The gene calls are TRBV5-1 and TRBJ2-1; weak D call: TRBD2 (6 bases). Germline CDR1 is SGHRS and CDR2 is YFSETQ. This CDR3 spans 14 amino acids. The germline V and J ends were trimmed by 4 bases and 5 bases, with 13 bases remaining between them. This CDR3 is CASSPWDFNNEQFF. CDR3 nucleotide sequence: TGCGCCAGCAGCCCCTGGGACTTTAACAATGAGCAGTTCTTC. The whole variable domain, filled in from reference TRBV5-1 and TRBJ2-1, reads KAGVTQTPRYLIKTRGQQVTLSCSPISGHRSVSWYQQTPGQGLQFLFEYFSETQRNKGNFPGRFSGRQFSNSRSEMNVSTLELGDSALYLCASSPWDFNNEQFFGPGTRLTVL.

The J gene is TRBJ1-4, the V gene TRBV14; TRBD1 aligns across 9 bases. This CDR3 has 16 residues. Germline V lookup: CDR1 SGHDN, CDR2 FVKESK. The V and J ends lost 1 base and 6 bases, in that order; junction bases with no gene match: 6. The CDR3 spells CASSQVRTGADEKLFF. In DNA form, the CDR3 reads TGTGCCAGCAGCCAAGTACGGACAGGGGCTGATGAAAAACTGTTTTTT.

The chain is built from TRBV6-7 and TRBJ1-4, with TRBD1 identical over 9 bases. TRBV6-7 is an ORF, with its function uncertain. V was clipped by 4 bases and J by 7 bases; unmatched bases: 7. The CDR3 totals 15 residues. This CDR3 reads CASSWSQGAGEKLFF. CDR3 in DNA: TGTGCCAGCAGTTGGTCACAGGGGGCGGGTGAAAAACTGTTTTTT.

The rearrangement joins TRBV27 to TRBJ1-6, with TRBD1 matching 7 bases. Germline V gives CDR1 MNHEY, CDR2 SMNVEV (reference sequence). There are 14 residues in the CDR3. With 4 bases clipped from V and 9 bases from J, the junction kept 6 bases outside the gene matches. The CDR3 bases are TGTGCCAGCAGTTGGGACAGTCCTAGTTCACCCCTCCACTTT. This sequence encodes CASSWDSPSSPLHF.

The rearrangement uses TRBV6-4 and TRBJ2-3, with D uncertain. The CDR3 is 15 amino acids. Trimming removed 2 bases from V and 0 bases from J, with 9 bases in between. Germline V gene lookup returns CDR1 MRHNA and CDR2 SNTAGT. The CDR3 region is CASSDGVASTDTQYF. For the CDR3, the DNA is TGTGCCAGCAGTGACGGTGTAGCAAGCACAGATACGCAGTATTTT.

This clone occurred a few times. J is TRBJ2-1 and V is TRBV9; TRBD2 matches 8 bases. This CDR3 spans 14 amino acids. The germline gives CDR1 SGDLS, CDR2 YYNGEE. V was pared by 1 base and J by 7 bases, with 4 bases of the junction left unmatched. The CDR3 protein is CASSVRGGANEQFF. DNA for the CDR3: TGTGCCAGCAGCGTACGGGGGGGCGCGAATGAGCAGTTCTTC.

This chain links TRBV7-6 with TRBJ2-5; the match to TRBD1 covers 7 bases. V shed 5 bases, J shed 2 bases, and the junction held 11 bases outside the gene matches. This CDR3 is built from 16 residues. The germline V gene encodes CDR1 SGHVS and CDR2 FNYEAQ. The CDR3: CASSATGTALQETQYF. The CDR3 DNA reads as TGTGCCAGCAGCGCAACCGGGACAGCATTACAAGAGACCCAGTACTTC.

The chain couples TRBV6-6 to TRBJ1-2; D remains ambiguous. The CDR3 loop spans 13 amino acids. Per the germline V gene, CDR1 is MNHNY and CDR2 is SVGAGI (reference sequence). Between the trimmed V and J ends, which lost 7 bases and 6 bases, there was a span of 15 bases. The CDR3 reads CASTGRERNGYTF. For the CDR3, the DNA is TGTGCCAGCACGGGGAGGGAAAGAAATGGCTACACCTTC.

This clone turned up a few times. V is TRBV7-9 and J is TRBJ2-1; 8 bases fit TRBD2. Looked up from germline, CDR1 is SEHNR and CDR2 is FQNEAQ (reference sequence). The CDR3 is 18 residues long. V lost 4 bases, J lost 2 bases, and 13 bases stayed unmatched. CDR3: CASSSPIFGGAPYNEQFF. The CDR3 nucleotides are TGTGCCAGCAGCTCCCCCATTTTCGGGGGGGCCCCCTACAATGAGCAGTTCTTC.

The gene calls are TRBV6-1 and TRBJ2-2; no clear D gene. Germline V lookup: CDR1 MNHNS, CDR2 SASEGT. Deletions cut 1 base from V and 5 bases from J, with 8 bases between. The CDR3 totals 14 residues. This chain's CDR3 is CASSEEHWTGELFF. The CDR3 DNA follows: TGTGCCAGCAGTGAAGAGCATTGGACCGGGGAGCTGTTTTTT.